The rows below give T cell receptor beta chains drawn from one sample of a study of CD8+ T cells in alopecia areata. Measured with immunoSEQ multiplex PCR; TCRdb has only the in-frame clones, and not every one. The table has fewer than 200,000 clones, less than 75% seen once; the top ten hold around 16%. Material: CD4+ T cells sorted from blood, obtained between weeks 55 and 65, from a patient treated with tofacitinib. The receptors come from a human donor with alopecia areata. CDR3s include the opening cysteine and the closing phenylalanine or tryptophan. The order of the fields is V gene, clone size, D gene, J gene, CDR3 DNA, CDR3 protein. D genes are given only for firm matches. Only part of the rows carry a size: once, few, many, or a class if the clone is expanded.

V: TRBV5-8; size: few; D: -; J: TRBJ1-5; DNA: TGTGCCAGCAGAACAGGGAGCGGCAATCAGCCCCAGCATTTT; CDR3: CASRTGSGNQPQHF
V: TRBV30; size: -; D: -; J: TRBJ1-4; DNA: TGTGCCTGGAGTCCTCTGACTCGGGTAGGAGAAAAACTGTTTTTT; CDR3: CAWSPLTRVGEKLFF
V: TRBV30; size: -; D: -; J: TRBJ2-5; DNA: TGTGCCTGGAGTCAAACCGGGGGACGAGAGACCCAGTACTTC; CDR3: CAWSQTGGRETQYF
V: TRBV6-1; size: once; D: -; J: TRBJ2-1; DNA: TGTGCCAGCAGTGACCAGGGTCTGGACAATGAGCAGTTCTTC; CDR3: CASSDQGLDNEQFF
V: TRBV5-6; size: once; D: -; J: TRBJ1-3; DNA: TGTGCCAGTACCTCTCTTCTCGTGGACTCTGGAAACACCATATATTTT; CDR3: CASTSLLVDSGNTIYF
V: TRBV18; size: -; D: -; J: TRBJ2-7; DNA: TGTGCCAGCTCACCGGCGGGTCACGAGCAGTACTTC; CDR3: CASSPAGHEQYF
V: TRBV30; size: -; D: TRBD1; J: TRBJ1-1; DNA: TGTGCCTGGAGTCGAAAGGGGGCGCGGATTGAAGCTTTCTTT; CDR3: CAWSRKGARIEAFF
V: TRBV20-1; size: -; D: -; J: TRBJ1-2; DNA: TGCAGTGCTCTAGCTAACTATGGCTACACCTTC; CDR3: CSALANYGYTF
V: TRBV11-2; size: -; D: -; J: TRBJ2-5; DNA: TGTGCCAGCAGCTTAGATCTTTTCCTCGCAGAGACCCAGTACTTC; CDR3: CASSLDLFLAETQYF
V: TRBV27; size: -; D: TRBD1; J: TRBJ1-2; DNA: TGTGCCAGCAAAGGGAGGGGGCTTAACTATGGCTACACCTTC; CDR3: CASKGRGLNYGYTF
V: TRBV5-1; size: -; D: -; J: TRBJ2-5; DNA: TGCGCCAGCAGCTTGGCGGTGGTCGGAGGGACCCAGTACTTC; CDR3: CASSLAVVGGTQYF
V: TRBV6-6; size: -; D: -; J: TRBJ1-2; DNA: TGTGCCAGCAGTACCCCAGGAGCCCGGGACTATGGCTACACCTTC; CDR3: CASSTPGARDYGYTF
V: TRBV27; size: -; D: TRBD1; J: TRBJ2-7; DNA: TGTGCCAGCAGTTCTTCCGGACAGGGCTACGAGCAGTACTTC; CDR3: CASSSSGQGYEQYF
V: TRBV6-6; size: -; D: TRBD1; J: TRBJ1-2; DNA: TGTGCCAGCAGCCTCCGAGACAGGGTAACCTTC; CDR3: CASSLRDRVTF
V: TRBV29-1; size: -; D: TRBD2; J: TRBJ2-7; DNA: TGCAGCCTCCCCGGGGGGAGCTCCTACGAGCAGTACTTC; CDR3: CSLPGGSSYEQYF
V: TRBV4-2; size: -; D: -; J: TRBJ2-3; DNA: TGTGCCAGCAGCCAGGTTGGGGGTTACACAGATACGCAGTATTTT; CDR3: CASSQVGGYTDTQYF
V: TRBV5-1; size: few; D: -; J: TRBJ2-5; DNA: TGCGCCAGCAGCCAACAGGGAGGAGAGACCCAGTACTTC; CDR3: CASSQQGGETQYF
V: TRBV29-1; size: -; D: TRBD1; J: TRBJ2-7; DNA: TGCAGCGCCACCGACAGGGTCTACGAGCAGTACTTC; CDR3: CSATDRVYEQYF
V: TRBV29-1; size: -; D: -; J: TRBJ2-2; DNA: TGCAGCATTAGGACAGACCAGACCGGGGAGCTGTTTTTT; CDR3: CSIRTDQTGELFF
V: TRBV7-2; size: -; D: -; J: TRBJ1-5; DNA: TGTGCCAGCAGCTTACAAGGGACAAGCAATCAGCCCCAGCATTTT; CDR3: CASSLQGTSNQPQHF
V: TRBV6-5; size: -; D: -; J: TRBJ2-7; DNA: TGTGCCACTGGGGGGGCGCAAAGGGCCTACGAGCAGTACTTC; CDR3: CATGGAQRAYEQYF
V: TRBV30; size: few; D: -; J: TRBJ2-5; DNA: TGTGCCTGGAGTAACAGGGAGACCCAGTACTTC; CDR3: CAWSNRETQYF
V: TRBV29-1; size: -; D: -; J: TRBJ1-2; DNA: TGCAGCGTTGAAGCCGACGGGTATGGCTACACCTTC; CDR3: CSVEADGYGYTF
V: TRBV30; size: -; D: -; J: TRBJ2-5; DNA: TGTGCCTGGAGTGTGGGGGCAGGGATTCAAGAGACCCAGTACTTC; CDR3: CAWSVGAGIQETQYF
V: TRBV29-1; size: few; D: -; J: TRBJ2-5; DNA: TGCAGCGTTGAAGATCAAGGGGCCGCCCCGACCCAGTACTTC; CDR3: CSVEDQGAAPTQYF
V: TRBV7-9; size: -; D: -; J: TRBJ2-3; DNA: TGTGCCAGCAGCCCCACTAGTGCGCAGTATTTT; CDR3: CASSPTSAQYF
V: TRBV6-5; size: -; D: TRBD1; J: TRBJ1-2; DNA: TGTGCCAGCAGTCGAACAGGGGGCCTCTATGGCTACACCTTC; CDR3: CASSRTGGLYGYTF
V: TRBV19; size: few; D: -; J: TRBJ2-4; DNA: TGTGCCAGTAGTTCCGGGGCCAAAAACATTCAGTACTTC; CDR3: CASSSGAKNIQYF
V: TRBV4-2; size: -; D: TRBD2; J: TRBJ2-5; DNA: TGTGCCAGCAGCCAAGACAGCGGGGTCCCTGAGACCCAGTACTTC; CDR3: CASSQDSGVPETQYF
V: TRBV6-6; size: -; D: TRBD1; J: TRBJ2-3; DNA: TGTGCCAGCAGTTACGTGGGGACAGGGGCGACAGATACGCAGTATTTT; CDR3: CASSYVGTGATDTQYF
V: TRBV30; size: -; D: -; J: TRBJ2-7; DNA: TGTGCCTGGAGTGTAACGGACAGCCACGAGCAGTACTTC; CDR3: CAWSVTDSHEQYF
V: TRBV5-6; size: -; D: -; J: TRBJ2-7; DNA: TGTGCCAGCACAGGACGAAGCTCCTACGAGCAGTACTTC; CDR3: CASTGRSSYEQYF
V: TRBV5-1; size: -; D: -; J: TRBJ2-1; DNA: TGCGCCAGCACCGCAGGGTTAAATGAGCAGTTCTTC; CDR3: CASTAGLNEQFF
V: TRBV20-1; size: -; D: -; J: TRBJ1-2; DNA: TGCAGTCCTTATTTCCAGGTGGGCTACACCTTC; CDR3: CSPYFQVGYTF
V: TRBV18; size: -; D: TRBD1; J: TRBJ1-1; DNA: TGTGCCAGCTCATTCCGGACAGGGGAGACTGAAGCTTTCTTT; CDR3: CASSFRTGETEAFF
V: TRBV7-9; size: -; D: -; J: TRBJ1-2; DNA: TGTGCCAGCAGCTATACTCGCTGGACAGATTACTATGGCTACACCTTC; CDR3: CASSYTRWTDYYGYTF
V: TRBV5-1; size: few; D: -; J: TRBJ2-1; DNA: TGCGCCAGCAGCTTGACTTACTCCTACAATGAGCAGTTCTTC; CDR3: CASSLTYSYNEQFF
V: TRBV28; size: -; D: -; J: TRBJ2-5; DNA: TGTGCCAGCAGTTCCTCCCGACACCTCACTCGAGAGACCCAGTACTTC; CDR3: CASSSSRHLTRETQYF
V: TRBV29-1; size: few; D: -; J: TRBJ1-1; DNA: TGCAGCCCGAACAGGGACACTGAAGCTTTCTTT; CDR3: CSPNRDTEAFF
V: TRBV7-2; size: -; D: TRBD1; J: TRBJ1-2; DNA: TGTGCCAGCAGCACCCGGACAGGGGCTAACTATGGCTACACCTTC; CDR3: CASSTRTGANYGYTF
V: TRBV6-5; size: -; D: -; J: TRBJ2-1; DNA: TGTGCCAGCAGTTACGACGCACTTCGCTCCTACAATGAGCAGTTCTTC; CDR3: CASSYDALRSYNEQFF
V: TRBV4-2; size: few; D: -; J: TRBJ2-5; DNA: TGTGCCAGCAGCCAAGTCAGTGGGGTGGAGACCCAGTACTTC; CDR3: CASSQVSGVETQYF
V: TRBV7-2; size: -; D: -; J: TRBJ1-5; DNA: TGTGCCAGCAGCGCACAGGGATTTCAGCCCCAGCATTTT; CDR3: CASSAQGFQPQHF
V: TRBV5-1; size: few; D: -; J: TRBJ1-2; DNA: TGCGCCAGCAGCTTGGCCCAGGGCTATGGCTACACCTTC; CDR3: CASSLAQGYGYTF
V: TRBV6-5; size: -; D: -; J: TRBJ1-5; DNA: TGTGCCAGCAGTTACTCCAGGGAAGCTCAGCCCCAGCATTTT; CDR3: CASSYSREAQPQHF
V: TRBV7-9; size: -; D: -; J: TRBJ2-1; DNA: TGTGCCAGCAGCCGAGGGACTTTCTCCTACAATGAGCAGTTCTTC; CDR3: CASSRGTFSYNEQFF